This T cell receptor (beta chain) derives from a study of CD8 T cells in cerebrospinal fluid in Alzheimer's disease. Profiling of CSF cells used 10X single-cell V(D)J plus 5' expression. TCRdb reworked the 10x single-cell sequencing reads into one entry per CDR3 protein, no DNA. Its listing shows over 900 distinct CDR3 sequences. All participants were free of acute infectious disease and in good physical condition. This clonotype shows up as medium-sized (0.01 to 0.1%) by frequency. Per the germline V gene, CDR1 is SGHRS and CDR2 is YFSETQ. This CDR3 is 16 amino acids long. Material: cerebrospinal fluid. The receptor was derived from a human donor with mild cognitive impairment. This chain links TRBV5-1 with TRBJ2-2. The CDR3 reads CASSLAQASGTGELFF. Looking up the rest from reference TRBV5-1 and TRBJ2-2 gives the full variable domain: KAGVTQTPRYLIKTRGQQVTLSCSPISGHRSVSWYQQTPGQGLQFLFEYFSETQRNKGNFPGRFSGRQFSNSRSEMNVSTLELGDSALYLCASSLAQASGTGELFFGEGSRLTVL.